The 3 T cell receptor beta chains presented below share a single source sample, sequenced in a study of blood T cell repertoires in COVID-19. The protocol was immunoSEQ multiplex PCR, while the TCRdb copy is restricted to in-frame clones and leaves out a portion. The profile shows approximately 98,000 clones, about two thirds of them singletons. The sequencing input was peripheral blood. All receptors come from a woman aged 40 to 50 with acute or convalescent COVID-19.

This sequence joins TRBV19 and TRBJ1-4; D may be TRBD1 (5 bases). CDR3 size: 15 residues. V dropped 6 bases and J dropped 0 bases, with 11 bases sitting between them. The germline V gene has CDR1 LNHDA and CDR2 SQIVND (reference sequence). The CDR3, as DNA: TGTGCCAGTAGGCCGGGGGTTGCAACTAATGAAAAACTGTTTTTT. Its protein product is CASRPGVATNEKLFF.

The rearrangement joins TRBV6-5 to TRBJ2-3, with D perhaps matching TRBD2 (6 bases). V was trimmed by 6 bases and J by 6 bases, leaving 10 bases between them. Germline-derived CDR1 and CDR2 are MNHEY and SVGAGI. The CDR3 spans 12 residues. Here the CDR3 DNA reads TGTGCCAGCAGGGGACGGGGGGATACGCAGTATTTT. Its translation: CASRGRGDTQYF.

The chain joins TRBV27 to TRBJ2-7; maybe TRBD2 (7 bases). The CDR3 covers 13 residues. Trimming left V 10 bases short and J 11 bases short, with 24 bases between. Germline values: CDR1 MNHEY, CDR2 SMNVEV (reference sequence). DNA for the CDR3: TGTGCCATCTCTCGCGGGGGCGGTTATCTAGAGTACTTC. Amino acid sequence: CAISRGGGYLEYF.